Shown below are 27 T cell receptor beta chains from a single sample sequenced in a study of blood T cells in healthy people across ages. A second PCR of about 6 to 11 cycles used a sample-barcoded 5' primer and a J-beta primer mix. TCRdb re-called the 5' RACE reads with MiXCR, one entry per CDR3 protein. The sample records about 810,000 distinct CDR3 sequences, around 34% being singletons. Sequencing used blood. These receptor sequences come from a man between 18 and 29 years old in good health.

The chain joins TRBV9 to TRBJ1-2; 7 bases match TRBD1. This CDR3 contains 15 residues. V was pared by 4 bases and J by 9 bases, with 15 bases of the junction left unmatched. Germline CDR1 SGDLS, CDR2 YYNGEE. The CDR3 loop reads CASSPRHNRQGRYTF. Here the CDR3 DNA reads TGTGCCAGCAGCCCTCGCCATAACAGACAGGGCCGCTACACCTTC.

This clonotype was found a few times. The chain joins TRBV20-1 to TRBJ1-1; D ambiguous. The germline V and J ends were trimmed by 5 bases and 1 base, with 11 bases remaining between them. The CDR3 is 13 residues long. Germline loops: CDR1 DFQATT, CDR2 SNEGSKA (reference sequence). The CDR3 DNA follows: TGCAGTGCTCCTGGACGGTCGAACACTGAAGCTTTCTTT. This codes for CSAPGRSNTEAFF.

The gene calls are TRBV12-3 or TRBV12-4 and TRBJ2-7; D is uncertain. V was clipped by 6 bases and J by 2 bases, with 11 bases between them. The CDR3 has 13 amino acids. The CDR3 here is CASSYRATYEQYF. CDR3 DNA: TGTGCCAGCAGCTATCGGGCTACCTACGAGCAGTACTTC.

V usage is TRBV5-6 and J usage is TRBJ2-3; 9 bases are a match to TRBD1. Trimming removed 3 bases from V and 9 bases from J; junction bases left unmatched: 5. Germline V gives CDR1 SGHDT, CDR2 YYEEEE. The CDR3 runs 13 residues. Here the CDR3 reads CASSSDRGGTQYF. The CDR3 nucleotides read TGTGCCAGCAGCTCGGACAGGGGTGGAACGCAGTATTTT. The variable domain in full, completed from reference TRBV5-6 and TRBJ2-3, reads DAGVTQSPTHLIKTRGQQVTLRCSPKSGHDTVSWYQQALGQGPQFIFQYYEEEERQRGNFPDRFSGHQFPNYSSELNVNALLLGDSALYLCASSSDRGGTQYFGPGTRLTVL.

Details on this clonotype: Germline and junction disagree at one end, which may indicate a read error. This chain uses TRBV4-1 with TRBJ2-5; tentative D call: TRBD2 (5 bases). CDR1 and CDR2 from the germline V gene are MGHRA and YSYEKL. The CDR3 runs 14 residues. The CDR3 region has the DNA TGTGCCAGCAGCAAATATGCCGGGGAAGGGACCCAGTACTTC. Its translation is CASSKYAGEGTQYF.

This rearrangement joins TRBV4-1 to TRBJ2-1; D is possibly TRBD2 (6 bases). The CDR3 length is 14 residues. V was shortened by 4 bases and J by 7 bases, with 14 bases between the two germline ends. The germline V gene has CDR1 MGHRA and CDR2 YSYEKL. CDR3 DNA: TGCGCCAGCAGCCTGAATTGGAGGGAGAATGAGCAGTTCTTC. Protein sequence: CASSLNWRENEQFF.

V gene TRBV7-2 combines with J gene TRBJ2-1; TRBD2 aligns across 15 bases. The tail of the sequence fits TRBJ2-7 better, so the J call may be wrong. CDR1 is SGHTA, CDR2 FQGNSA, per germline. The CDR3 consists of 15 residues. The chain's CDR3 is CTSSRTSGGDGEQYF. The CDR3 region has the DNA TGTACCAGCAGCAGGACTAGCGGGGGGGATGGTGAGCAGTACTTC.

The chain couples TRBV29-1 to TRBJ1-1; 7 bases fit TRBD1. CDR3 length: 13 amino acids. CDR1 SQVTM and CDR2 ANQGSEA come from the germline V gene. Trimming took 1 base from V and 4 from J; bases not matched to a gene: 3. The DNA for the CDR3 is TGCAGCGTTGAAGGACAGGGAGCCACTGAAGCTTTCTTT. Amino acids: CSVEGQGATEAFF.

This clonotype was seen a handful of times. The chain has TRBV20-1 and TRBJ2-1; D may be TRBD2 (6 bases). This CDR3 comprises 13 residues. Between the trimmed V and J ends, which lost 1 base and 10 bases, there was a span of 14 bases. The germline V gene encodes CDR1 DFQATT and CDR2 SNEGSKA (reference sequence). The CDR3 spells CSARGAGLREQFF. CDR3 bases: TGCAGTGCTAGAGGGGCGGGACTTCGCGAGCAGTTCTTC.

The chain is built from TRBV20-1 and TRBJ2-3; perhaps TRBD1 as D (5 bases). Germline CDR1 reads DFQATT; CDR2 reads SNEGSKA (reference sequence). The CDR3 runs 19 residues. V lost 6 bases, J lost 0 bases, and 28 bases lay in between. This CDR3 is CSAPKVLVGPQGSTDTQYF. CDR3 coding DNA: TGCAGTGCCCCGAAGGTTTTAGTGGGGCCCCAAGGGAGCACAGATACGCAGTATTTT.

The chain recombines TRBV12-3 or TRBV12-4 with TRBJ1-1; D is perhaps TRBD1 (6 bases). CDR3 length: 14 residues. Trimming stripped 7 bases from V and 1 base from J, with 13 bases between. CDR3 coding DNA: TGTGCCAGCACACATGACAGGTGGAACACTGAAGCTTTCTTT. Its protein is CASTHDRWNTEAFF.

The J gene is TRBJ1-1, the V gene TRBV28; a possible D gene is TRBD1 (5 bases). The germline V gene encodes CDR1 MDHEN and CDR2 SYDVKM. The CDR3 sequence is 11 residues long. V lost 8 bases and J lost 7, with 11 bases in between. As DNA, the CDR3 is TGTGCCAGCCGAAGGGACCGTGAAGCTTTCTTT. This encodes CASRRDREAFF. Variable domain in full (rest from reference TRBV28 and TRBJ1-1): DVKVTQSSRYLVKRTGEKVFLECVQDMDHENMFWYRQDPGLGLRLIYFSYDVKMKEKGDIPEGYSVSREKKERFSLILESASTNQTSMYLCASRRDREAFFGQGTRLTVV.

In this sample, this clonotype turned up a few times. V gene TRBV12-3 or TRBV12-4 combines with J gene TRBJ2-3; 9 positions agree with TRBD2. The CDR3 is 14 residues long. With V trimmed by 11 bases and J by 2 bases, 8 bases remained unmatched. The CDR3 region is CAGGSSGVTDTQYF. CDR3 sequence (DNA): TGTGCCGGAGGGTCTAGCGGGGTCACAGATACGCAGTATTTT.

The chain is built from TRBV20-1 and TRBJ2-3, with 8 bases matching TRBD2. The J segment lost 0 bases and the V segment lost 3 bases, leaving 2 bases of the junction unmatched. Germline assignment: CDR1 DFQATT and CDR2 SNEGSKA (reference sequence). This CDR3 has 14 residues. CDR3 sequence: CSASSGASTDTQYF. The CDR3 nucleotides are TGCAGTGCTAGTAGCGGGGCTAGCACAGATACGCAGTATTTT.

The sample holds a few counts of this clonotype. The chain has TRBV9 and TRBJ2-3; D is undetermined. The CDR3 is 14 residues long. Trimming removed 0 bases from V and 0 bases from J, with 5 bases in between. Germline-derived CDR1 and CDR2 are SGDLS and YYNGEE. This CDR3 reads CASSVETSTDTQYF. As DNA, the CDR3 is TGTGCCAGCAGCGTAGAAACTAGCACAGATACGCAGTATTTT.

V usage is TRBV14 and J usage is TRBJ2-2; the D is unclear. Between the trimmed V and J ends, which lost 2 bases and 7 bases, there was a span of 5 bases. The CDR3 sequence is 12 residues long. Germline V gene sequence: CDR1 SGHDN, CDR2 FVKESK. In nucleotides, the CDR3 is TGTGCCAGCAGCCAATTCAACGGGGAGCTGTTTTTT. This encodes CASSQFNGELFF. Complete variable domain (other parts from reference TRBV14 and TRBJ2-2): EAGVTQFPSHSVIEKGQTVTLRCDPISGHDNLYWYRRVMGKEIKFLLHFVKESKQDESGMPNNRFLAERTGGTYSTLKVQPAELEDSGVYFCASSQFNGELFFGEGSRLTVL.

This clonotype was observed a few times. The chain carries TRBV5-1 and TRBJ2-1; 7 bases match TRBD1. CDR3 length: 13 residues. Trimming removed 3 bases from V and 7 bases from J; junction bases left unmatched: 4. Germline lookup yields CDR1 SGHRS and CDR2 YFSETQ. The CDR3 DNA reads as TGCGCCAGCAGCTCGGGCAGGGGGAATGAGCAGTTCTTC. Encoded protein: CASSSGRGNEQFF.

This chain joins TRBV7-2 and TRBJ1-5; 7 nucleotides align to TRBD1. The J segment lost 5 bases and the V segment lost 7 bases, leaving 11 bases of the junction unmatched. There are 15 residues in the CDR3. Per germline, CDR1 SGHTA and CDR2 FQGNSA. The CDR3 nucleotides are TGTGCCAGCACTCAGTCCGGGACAGATGATCAGCCCCAGCATTTT. Its protein product is CASTQSGTDDQPQHF. Full variable domain (rest looked up from reference TRBV7-2 and TRBJ1-5): GAGVSQSPSNKVTEKGKDVELRCDPISGHTALYWYRQSLGQGLEFLIYFQGNSAPDKSGLPSDRFSAERTGGSVSTLTIQRTQQEDSAVYLCASTQSGTDDQPQHFGDGTRLSIL.

Comments on this clonotype: Germline and junction disagree at one end, which may indicate a read error. The J gene is TRBJ2-4, the V gene TRBV7-7, with TRBD1 identical over 7 bases. The J call is uncertain, as TRBJ2-7 better fits the DNA end. Germline values: CDR1 SSHAT, CDR2 FNYEAQ (reference sequence). This CDR3 is built from 15 residues. CDR3 nucleotide sequence: TGTGCTAGCAGCTCTGGGACAGAGCGTTTCCACGAGCAGTACTTC. Protein sequence: CASSSGTERFHEQYF.

Notes on this clonotype: A much larger clone lies one base from this, so it may be a read error. The chain joins TRBV5-1 to TRBJ2-7; a weak D match, TRBD1 (6 bases). Germline V gene lookup returns CDR1 SGHRS and CDR2 YFSETQ. The CDR3 sequence is 15 residues long. CDR3 nucleotides: TGCGCCGGCAGCCGGCAACGGACAGATTCCTACGAGCAGTACTTC. This gives the protein CAGSRQRTDSYEQYF.

To note about this clonotype: Given a much more abundant clone one base away, this may be a read error. The rearrangement uses TRBV12-3 or TRBV12-4 and TRBJ1-5, with D possibly being TRBD1 (6 bases). Trimming pared 8 bases from V and 4 bases from J, leaving 12 bases between. This CDR3 has 13 amino acids. Written as DNA, the CDR3 is TGTGCCAGCGGAGGAACAGGGAATCAGCCCCAGCATTTT. Translated, it gives CASGGTGNQPQHF.

This clonotype was picked up one time. The junction does not match germline at one end; this may be a read error. The V and J genes are TRBV12-3 or TRBV12-4 and TRBJ2-3, with 8 bases that match TRBD2. The CDR3 is made up of 13 amino acids. The CDR3 protein is CTSSVAGTDTQYF. CDR3 sequence (DNA): TGTACCAGCAGTGTAGCGGGGACAGATACGCAGTATTTT.

V and J are TRBV25-1 and TRBJ1-1; no firm D call. The CDR3 spans 12 residues. Germline V gene lookup returns CDR1 MGHDK and CDR2 SYGVNS. Trimming pared 7 bases from V and 1 base from J, leaving 7 bases between. The CDR3 sequence is CASMPGNTEAFF. In nucleotides, the CDR3 is TGTGCCAGCATGCCGGGGAACACTGAAGCTTTCTTT.

A note on this clonotype: Germline is not matched at one junction end, which may reflect a read error. This chain links TRBV2 with TRBJ2-1; D remains unclear. The J call may be faulty, since TRBJ2-7 better matches the DNA end. CDR1 and CDR2 from the germline V gene are SNHLY and FYNNEI. The CDR3 has 15 amino acids. CDR3 sequence (DNA): TGTGCCAGCAGTGAATCTGCCCTTCGTCCCTACGGGCAGTACTTC. Protein sequence: CASSESALRPYGQYF.

This clonotype appeared a few times. V gene TRBV2 combines with J gene TRBJ1-2; D is perhaps TRBD1 (6 bases). V was trimmed by 2 bases and J by 4 bases, leaving 11 bases between them. Germline CDR1 and CDR2: SNHLY and FYNNEI. CDR3 length: 14 amino acids. The chain's CDR3 is CASSETGMPYGYTF. The DNA for the CDR3 is TGTGCCAGCAGTGAAACAGGGATGCCCTATGGCTACACCTTC.

J is TRBJ2-5 and V is TRBV27; 7 bases fit TRBD2. The J call may be mistaken, given a closer DNA end match to TRBJ2-7. This CDR3 is 13 amino acids long. Germline V CDR1 and CDR2: MNHEY, SMNVEV (reference sequence). The CDR3 DNA reads as TGTGCCAGCAGTGCAACTAGCGTCCACGAGCAGTACTTC. Translated: CASSATSVHEQYF.

This clonotype was counted ten times or more. This sequence joins TRBV25-1 and TRBJ2-7; D not certain. The CDR3 is 12 amino acids. The V and J ends lost 3 bases and 1 base respectively, with 4 bases between them. Germline loops: CDR1 MGHDK, CDR2 SYGVNS. CDR3 DNA sequence: TGTGCCAGCAGTGACCCTTCCTACGAGCAGTACTTC. Its translation is CASSDPSYEQYF.